One TCR beta chain is described in this entry. As yet, its antigen is unknown. TCRdb independently ran MiXCR on the 5' RACE reads; one entry per CDR3 protein. The table has 1.5 million to 2 million distinct CDR3 sequences, less than 35% seen once. This specimen belongs to a study of identical twins. Study-level results: Cross-sectional statistics, not tracking of the same donors, supported the conclusions. Shared out-of-frame alpha sequences (those common to twins) showed excess low generation probability. Out-of-frame TCR alpha sharing in monozygotic twins exceeded recombination model predictions.

This sequence originates from a newborn girl in good health. Sequenced input: cord blood.

DNA of the CDR3: TGTGCCAGCAGCCGGACTGGTTACGTGTTCAATGAGCAGTTCTTC. It is translated as CASSRTGYVFNEQFF. The chain joins TRBV4-2 to TRBJ2-1; TRBD2 is a possible D gene (5 bases). Trimming stripped 4 bases from V and 6 bases from J, with 16 bases between. The CDR3 sequence is 15 residues long. Germline assignment: CDR1 LGHNA and CDR2 YNFKEQ.